The next 5 T cell receptor beta chains were all read from a single sample in a study of read filtering for tumor transcriptome and immune sequencing. The library was built from 400 to 500 ng RNA with molecular barcoded adaptors for alpha/delta and beta/gamma chains. In TCRdb, the reads were re-called with MiXCR into one record per CDR3 protein. The table lists tens of thousands of distinct CDR3 sequences, approximately 19% of them singletons. The material sequenced was a population of CD138-negative cells sorted from bone marrow. These receptors originate from a donor aged 40 or over with multiple myeloma.

The sample holds many counts of this clonotype. The chain has TRBV6-2 or TRBV6-3 and TRBJ1-5; D not resolved. Trimming removed 5 bases from V and 0 bases from J, with 20 bases in between. Germline V lookup: CDR1 MNHEY, CDR2 SVGEGT. The CDR3 contains 18 residues. The CDR3 here is CASSARERILYSNQPQHF. For the CDR3, the DNA is TGTGCCAGCAGTGCCCGGGAACGAATTCTATATAGCAATCAGCCCCAGCATTTT.

This clonotype was seen a single time. A far larger clone is off by one base, so a read error is likely. For the CDR3, the DNA is TGTGCCAGCAGTAGCCGGGACAGTTCCAACAATGAGCAGTTCTTC. This codes for CASSSRDSSNNEQFF. This chain links TRBV6-5 with TRBJ2-1, with 7 bases that match TRBD1. The CDR3 is made up of 15 amino acids. V lost 5 bases to trimming and J lost 5 bases; unmatched junction nucleotides: 9. CDR1 MNHEY and CDR2 SVGAGI come from the germline V gene.

Turning to this clonotype: A much larger clone differs by one base, so this may be a read error. V usage is TRBV5-5 and J usage is TRBJ2-7; D ambiguous. There are 13 residues in the CDR3. The V end was cut by 3 bases, the J end by 0 bases, with 7 bases between. CDR1 is SGHKS and CDR2 is YYEKEE in the germline V gene (reference sequence). The CDR3 loop reads CASSSDGSYEQYF. CDR3 in DNA: TGTGCCAGCAGCTCCGACGGCTCCTACGAGCAGTACTTC. Full variable domain (remainder filled in from reference TRBV5-5 and TRBJ2-7): DAGVTQSPTHLIKTRGQQVTLRCSPISGHKSVSWYQQVLGQGPQFIFQYYEKEERGRGNFPDRFSARQFPNYSSELNVNALLLGDSALYLCASSSDGSYEQYFGPGTRLTVT.

This clonotype was recorded many times. The chain is built from TRBV10-2 and TRBJ1-6; 8 nucleotides match TRBD1. Germline V gene lookup returns CDR1 WSHSY and CDR2 SAAADI. V shed 8 bases, J shed 5 bases, and the junction held 8 bases outside the gene matches. CDR3 length: 15 amino acids. Here the CDR3 reads CASGDPGGNNSPLHF. CDR3 nucleotide sequence: TGCGCCAGCGGGGACCCAGGGGGCAATAATTCACCCCTCCACTTT.

The chain combines TRBV5-5 with TRBJ1-4; D not resolved. This CDR3 has 15 amino acids. Per germline, CDR1 SGHKS and CDR2 YYEKEE (reference sequence). Between the trimmed V and J ends, which lost 3 bases and 2 bases, there was a span of 11 bases. The CDR3: CASSWRVATNEKLFF. Written as DNA, the CDR3 is TGTGCCAGCAGCTGGCGTGTGGCTACTAATGAAAAACTGTTTTTT. The variable domain in full, with the rest retrieved from reference TRBV5-5 and TRBJ1-4, is DAGVTQSPTHLIKTRGQQVTLRCSPISGHKSVSWYQQVLGQGPQFIFQYYEKEERGRGNFPDRFSARQFPNYSSELNVNALLLGDSALYLCASSWRVATNEKLFFGSGTQLSVL.